One and the same sample provided the 19 T cell receptor beta chains below, sequenced in a study of cytotoxic CD8 clonotypes in ibrutinib-treated CLL. Clones were read by immunoSEQ multiplex PCR, and TCRdb kept only the in-frame ones, dropping some. The sample holds 150,000 or so clones; 77% are singletons and the top ten take 28%. The material was PBMCs, obtained after 12 months of ibrutinib treatment. The receptor set was obtained from a human donor with chronic lymphocytic leukemia.

V gene TRBV7-3 combines with J gene TRBJ2-7, with a tentative D call TRBD2 (5 bases). Trimming removed 1 base from V and 7 bases from J, with 11 bases in between. This CDR3 contains 13 residues. Germline CDR1 is SGHTA and CDR2 is FQGTGA. CDR3 nucleotide sequence: TGTGCCAGCAGCTTAAACCTAGCAGAAGAGCAGTACTTC. Its protein product is CASSLNLAEEQYF. The whole variable domain, filled in from reference TRBV7-3 and TRBJ2-7, reads GAGVSQTPSNKVTEKGKYVELRCDPISGHTALYWYRQSLGQGPEFLIYFQGTGAADDSGLPNDRFFAVRPEGSVSTLKIQRTERGDSAVYLCASSLNLAEEQYFGPGTRLTVT.

This clone was seen ten or more times. The chain carries TRBV14 and TRBJ2-7; D gene uncertain. The CDR3 sequence is 12 residues long. V shed 0 bases and J shed 3 bases, with 3 bases lying between them. Germline CDR1 SGHDN, CDR2 FVKESK. The CDR3 region is CASSQDRYEQYF. The CDR3 DNA reads as TGTGCCAGCAGCCAAGATCGCTACGAGCAGTACTTC.

The genes are TRBV11-2 and TRBJ2-7; 7 nucleotides match TRBD1. The CDR3 has 15 amino acids. From germline, CDR1 is SGHAT and CDR2 FQNNGV. The ends lost 5 bases at V and 2 bases at J; junction bases unmatched: 9. The CDR3 loop is CASSPVWGTAYEQYF. Here the CDR3 DNA reads TGTGCCAGCAGCCCCGTCTGGGGGACAGCCTACGAGCAGTACTTC.

In this sample, this clone turned up once. The V gene is TRBV5-1, the J gene TRBJ2-1; 9 nucleotides agree with TRBD1. CDR1 is SGHRS and CDR2 is YFSETQ in the germline V gene. V was clipped by 7 bases and J by 8 bases; unmatched bases: 4. The CDR3 covers 12 residues. This chain's CDR3 is CASFTGGDEQFF. For the CDR3, the DNA is TGCGCCAGCTTCACAGGGGGCGATGAGCAGTTCTTC.

The rearrangement joins TRBV15 to TRBJ1-3, with a possible D match to TRBD1 (6 bases). Per the germline V gene, CDR1 is LNHNV and CDR2 is YYDKDF (reference sequence). This CDR3 has 15 residues. The V end lost 5 bases, the J end lost 4 bases, and 15 bases lay between the germline ends. CDR3 residues: CATSPPGGQGNTIYF. Here the CDR3 DNA reads TGTGCCACCAGCCCCCCGGGGGGGCAAGGAAACACCATATATTTT.

This chain joins TRBV7-2 and TRBJ1-2; D is perhaps TRBD1 (6 bases). There are 15 residues in the CDR3. Germline values: CDR1 SGHTA, CDR2 FQGNSA. The V end lost 8 bases, the J end lost 1 base, and 17 bases lay between the germline ends. The CDR3 region is CASGERGGGNYGYTF. The CDR3 region has the DNA TGTGCCAGCGGAGAAAGGGGGGGCGGTAACTATGGCTACACCTTC.

The J gene is TRBJ1-1, the V gene TRBV30; 7 bases map to TRBD1. J lost 1 base, V lost 3 bases, and 14 bases had no gene match. This CDR3 region has 17 residues. The germline CDR1 and CDR2 sequences are GTSNPN and SVGIG (reference sequence). The CDR3 nucleotides are TGTGCCTGGAGGTCACGGCAGGGGGTTACATCGAACACTGAAGCTTTCTTT. Its protein product is CAWRSRQGVTSNTEAFF.

The V and J genes are TRBV12-5 and TRBJ2-1, with 7 bases matching TRBD2. Per germline, CDR1 LGHNT and CDR2 FRNRAP. The junction had 10 bases not matched to a gene; V was cut back by 1 base and J by 7 bases. CDR3 length: 16 residues. For the CDR3, the DNA is TGTGCTAGTGGTTTGGGTCGGACTAGTCCGTTTAATGAGCAGTTCTTC. As protein: CASGLGRTSPFNEQFF. The entire variable domain, with the rest obtained from reference TRBV12-5 and TRBJ2-1, is as follows: DARVTQTPRHKVTEMGQEVTMRCQPILGHNTVFWYRQTMMQGLELLAYFRNRAPLDDSGMPKDRFSAEMPDATLATLKIQPSEPRDSAVYFCASGLGRTSPFNEQFFGPGTRLTVL.

V usage is TRBV10-3 and J usage is TRBJ1-1; 8 positions agree with TRBD1. The junction had 10 bases not matched to a gene; V was cut back by 3 bases and J by 4 bases. This CDR3 contains 16 residues. Per germline, CDR1 ENHRY and CDR2 SYGVKD. DNA of the CDR3: TGTGCCATCAGTGAAACAGGGGGTATGATCGGCACTGAAGCTTTCTTT. Translated, it gives CAISETGGMIGTEAFF.

The chain combines TRBV7-9 with TRBJ2-7, with 11 bases identical to TRBD2. The germline V gene has CDR1 SEHNR and CDR2 FQNEAQ (reference sequence). After removal of 7 bases from V and 5 bases from J, the junction contained 10 bases not matched to a gene. The CDR3 is made up of 15 amino acids. CDR3 DNA: TGTGCCAGCACCCCCACTAGCGGGAGTTCCCACGAGCAGTACTTC. The encoded protein is CASTPTSGSSHEQYF. Based on the CDR3 plus reference TRBV7-9 and TRBJ2-7, the full variable domain is DTGVSQNPRHKITKRGQNVTFRCDPISEHNRLYWYRQTLGQGPEFLTYFQNEAQLEKSRLLSDRFSAERPKGSFSTLEIQRTEQGDSAMYLCASTPTSGSSHEQYFGPGTRLTVT.

The V call is TRBV7-9, the J call TRBJ1-2; maybe TRBD1 (6 bases). Germline CDR1 and CDR2: SEHNR and FQNEAQ (reference sequence). This CDR3 is built from 17 residues. Trimming pared 3 bases from V and 3 bases from J, leaving 20 bases between. The CDR3 sequence: CASSFRTDRSDDYGYTF. The CDR3, as DNA: TGTGCCAGCAGCTTTCGAACTGACAGGAGTGACGACTATGGCTACACCTTC.

CDR3 sequence: CASTSTGELFF. CDR3 coding DNA: TGTGCCAGCACCTCTACCGGGGAGCTGTTTTTT. The gene calls are TRBV7-6 and TRBJ2-2; D unresolved. The CDR3 length is 11 residues. The germline V and J ends were trimmed by 7 bases and 5 bases, with 5 bases remaining between them. In germline, CDR1 is SGHVS, CDR2 FNYEAQ.

V is TRBV9 and J is TRBJ1-1; 7 bases match TRBD1. The CDR3 sequence is 11 residues long. J gave up 9 bases and V 5 bases, and 4 bases lay outside the gene matches. In germline, CDR1 is SGDLS, CDR2 YYNGEE. The CDR3 loop is CASSGGGQAFF. As DNA, the CDR3 is TGTGCCAGCAGTGGAGGGGGCCAAGCTTTCTTT.

The chain links TRBV27 to TRBJ2-1; 8 positions agree with TRBD1. Germline-derived CDR1 and CDR2 are MNHEY and SMNVEV (reference sequence). The V segment lost 1 base and the J segment 7 bases; nucleotides outside the gene matches: 9. The CDR3 sequence is 16 residues long. Written as DNA, the CDR3 is TGTGCCAGCAGTTTATTCGGGACAGGCAGGAGGAATGAGCAGTTCTTC. Translated, it gives CASSLFGTGRRNEQFF.

This sequence joins TRBV18 and TRBJ2-1; TRBD2 matches at 10 bases. In germline, CDR1 is KGHSH, CDR2 LQKENI. The CDR3 spans 15 residues. J lost 8 bases, V lost 6 bases, and 10 bases had no gene match. In nucleotides, the CDR3 is TGTGCCAGCTCGCCAACTAGCGGGGCTACGTATGAGCAGTTCTTC. Protein product: CASSPTSGATYEQFF.

This chain links TRBV5-6 with TRBJ1-1; unclear D gene. V dropped 0 bases and J dropped 8 bases, with 8 bases sitting between them. The CDR3 contains 12 residues. Germline CDR1 is SGHDT and CDR2 is YYEEEE. CDR3 nucleotides: TGTGCCAGCAGCTTGGGTTTGGGGGAAGCTTTCTTT. Protein: CASSLGLGEAFF. The complete variable domain, with remaining parts taken from reference TRBV5-6 and TRBJ1-1, reads DAGVTQSPTHLIKTRGQQVTLRCSPKSGHDTVSWYQQALGQGPQFIFQYYEEEERQRGNFPDRFSGHQFPNYSSELNVNALLLGDSALYLCASSLGLGEAFFGQGTRLTVV.

CDR3 nucleotides: TGTGCCAGCAGACCCCCAGGAGGGCACGAGCAGTACTTC. Translating it yields CASRPPGGHEQYF. The J gene is TRBJ2-7, the V gene TRBV6-5; D perhaps matches TRBD2 (6 bases). V was pared by 6 bases and J by 5 bases, with 14 bases between. This CDR3 spans 13 amino acids. Looked up from germline, CDR1 is MNHEY and CDR2 is SVGAGI.

The chain carries TRBV27 and TRBJ1-5; TRBD1 is a possible D gene (5 bases). This CDR3 is built from 16 residues. Between the trimmed V and J ends, which lost 6 bases and 9 bases, there was a span of 24 bases. CDR1 and CDR2 (germline): MNHEY, SMNVEV (reference sequence). CDR3 protein: CASRGGVAGGSGPQHF. As DNA, the CDR3 is TGTGCCAGCAGGGGGGGTGTGGCAGGAGGGAGTGGGCCCCAGCATTTT.

The chain couples TRBV25-1 to TRBJ1-4; 8 bases are a match to TRBD1. This CDR3 is 13 amino acids long. CDR1 and CDR2 from the germline V gene are MGHDK and SYGVNS. Trimming at V came to 8 bases and at J to 14 bases, leaving 13 bases not matched to a gene. The CDR3 sequence: CASSPDRVFSLFF. The CDR3, as DNA: TGTGCCAGCTCCCCGGACAGGGTCTTTTCTCTGTTTTTT. The full variable domain, completed using reference TRBV25-1 and TRBJ1-4, is EADIYQTPRYLVIGTGKKITLECSQTMGHDKMYWYQQDPGMELHLIHYSYGVNSTEKGDLSSESTVSRIRTEHFPLTLESARPSHTSQYLCASSPDRVFSLFFGSGTQLSVL.